The T cell receptor (beta chain) described here comes from a study of blood T cell repertoires in COVID-19. For the study at large: Acute-phase and convalescent COVID-19 samples originated in the United States, Italy and Spain.

J gave up 2 bases and V 2 bases, and 18 bases lay outside the gene matches. The germline V gene has CDR1 WNHNN and CDR2 SYGVQD (reference sequence). The CDR3 length is 20 residues. Sequencing used immunoSEQ multiplex PCR; TCRdb keeps in-frame clones, though not all of them. The sample carries under 100,000 clones, approximately 91% recorded once. The sample consisted of peripheral blood. The chain joins TRBV10-1 to TRBJ2-7, with TRBD1 matching over 10 bases. The sequence was collected from a man in his fifties or sixties with COVID-19, enrolled during active disease. The CDR3 region is CASSETMPGTGELEPYEQYF. The CDR3, as DNA: TGCGCCAGCAGTGAGACGATGCCCGGGACAGGGGAACTAGAACCCTACGAGCAGTACTTC.